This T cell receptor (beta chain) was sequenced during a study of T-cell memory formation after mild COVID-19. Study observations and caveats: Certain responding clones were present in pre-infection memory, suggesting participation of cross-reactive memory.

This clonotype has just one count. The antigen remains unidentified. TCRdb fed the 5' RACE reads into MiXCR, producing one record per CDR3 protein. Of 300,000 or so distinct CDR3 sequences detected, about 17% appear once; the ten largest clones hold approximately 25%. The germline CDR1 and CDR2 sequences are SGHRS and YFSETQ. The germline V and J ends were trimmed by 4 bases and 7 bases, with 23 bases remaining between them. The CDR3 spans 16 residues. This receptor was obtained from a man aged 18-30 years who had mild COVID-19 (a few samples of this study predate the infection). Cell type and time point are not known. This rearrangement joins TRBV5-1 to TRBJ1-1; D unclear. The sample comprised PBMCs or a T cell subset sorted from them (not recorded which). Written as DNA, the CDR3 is TGCGCCAGCAGCCTACGACCCACCCCAGTGGATCGTGAAGCTTTCTTT. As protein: CASSLRPTPVDREAFF.